A selection of T cell receptor beta chains follows, all from one sample in a study of cytomegalovirus exposure and HLA in healthy donors. Here immunoSEQ multiplex PCR was the method, and the copy in TCRdb shows in-frame clones only, minus some. Among more than 150,000 clones listed, over 80% were seen once. The sample was PBMCs. All receptors derive from a middle-aged man in good health and CMV-seronegative. Both conserved end residues are part of each CDR3. Each record gives: J gene, V gene, D gene, clone size, CDR3 protein, CDR3 DNA. The D gene is left open where the match is weak. Some rows have no size entry. The others give once, few or many, or a class for an expanded clone.

J gene: TRBJ1-3; V gene: TRBV7-8; D gene: TRBD1; clone size: NA; CDR3 protein: CASSGQGGAGNTIYF; CDR3 DNA: TGTGCCAGCAGCGGACAGGGTGGAGCTGGAAACACCATATATTTT
J gene: TRBJ2-7; V gene: TRBV7-2; D gene: TRBD2; clone size: NA; CDR3 protein: CASSLGSSGSSYEQYF; CDR3 DNA: TGTGCCAGCAGCTTAGGTTCTAGCGGGAGCAGCTACGAGCAGTACTTC
J gene: TRBJ2-1; V gene: TRBV29-1; D gene: TRBD2; clone size: NA; CDR3 protein: CSVTPGLAGDEQFF; CDR3 DNA: TGCAGCGTGACTCCGGGACTAGCGGGAGATGAGCAGTTCTTC
J gene: TRBJ2-7; V gene: TRBV28; D gene: TRBD1; clone size: NA; CDR3 protein: CASIRTGNTYEQYF; CDR3 DNA: TGTGCCAGCATTCGGACAGGGAATACCTACGAGCAGTACTTC
J gene: TRBJ2-7; V gene: TRBV25-1; D gene: TRBD2; clone size: NA; CDR3 protein: CASSEAGGSYEQYF; CDR3 DNA: TGTGCCAGCAGTGAGGCGGGAGGGAGCTACGAGCAGTACTTC
J gene: TRBJ1-1; V gene: TRBV28; D gene: NA; clone size: once; CDR3 protein: CASSLSRRGTEAFF; CDR3 DNA: TGTGCCAGCAGTTTATCCCGCAGGGGCACTGAAGCTTTCTTT
J gene: TRBJ2-5; V gene: TRBV5-4; D gene: NA; clone size: NA; CDR3 protein: CASSFDIGRETQYF; CDR3 DNA: TGTGCCAGCAGCTTTGACATTGGGAGGGAGACCCAGTACTTC
J gene: TRBJ1-1; V gene: TRBV18; D gene: NA; clone size: NA; CDR3 protein: CASSPLPGVNTEAFF; CDR3 DNA: TGTGCCAGCTCACCACTTCCAGGGGTGAACACTGAAGCTTTCTTT
J gene: TRBJ1-1; V gene: TRBV11-3; D gene: TRBD1; clone size: NA; CDR3 protein: CASSPSDRENTEAFF; CDR3 DNA: TGTGCCAGCAGCCCGTCGGACAGGGAGAACACTGAAGCTTTCTTT
J gene: TRBJ2-2; V gene: TRBV10-3; D gene: NA; clone size: NA; CDR3 protein: CAISEEGGELFF; CDR3 DNA: TGTGCCATCAGTGAGGAGGGCGGGGAGCTGTTTTTT
J gene: TRBJ2-5; V gene: TRBV14; D gene: NA; clone size: NA; CDR3 protein: CASSQGRLSQETQYF; CDR3 DNA: TGTGCCAGCAGCCAAGGTAGACTGTCACAAGAGACCCAGTACTTC
J gene: TRBJ2-7; V gene: TRBV28; D gene: TRBD2; clone size: NA; CDR3 protein: CASTKPPLAGGPYEQYF; CDR3 DNA: TGTGCCAGCACCAAACCCCCTCTAGCGGGAGGGCCCTACGAGCAGTACTTC
J gene: TRBJ2-3; V gene: TRBV28; D gene: NA; clone size: once; CDR3 protein: CASSLQGGDTQYF; CDR3 DNA: TGTGCCAGCAGTTTACAGGGCGGAGATACGCAGTATTTT
J gene: TRBJ1-1; V gene: TRBV11-2; D gene: NA; clone size: NA; CDR3 protein: CARPLGSTEAFF; CDR3 DNA: TGTGCCAGGCCTCTTGGGAGCACTGAAGCTTTCTTT
J gene: TRBJ1-1; V gene: TRBV7-9; D gene: NA; clone size: NA; CDR3 protein: CASSLRQGRNTEAFF; CDR3 DNA: TGTGCCAGCAGCTTGCGGCAGGGCAGGAACACTGAAGCTTTCTTT
J gene: TRBJ1-2; V gene: TRBV6-1; D gene: NA; clone size: NA; CDR3 protein: CASSEARQYLNGYTF; CDR3 DNA: TGTGCCAGCAGTGAAGCGCGACAATACCTCAATGGCTACACCTTC
J gene: TRBJ2-3; V gene: TRBV27; D gene: TRBD1; clone size: NA; CDR3 protein: CASSFSQTGDVDTQYF; CDR3 DNA: TGTGCCAGCAGTTTTTCCCAGACAGGGGACGTGGATACGCAGTATTTT
J gene: TRBJ2-7; V gene: TRBV7-2; D gene: NA; clone size: NA; CDR3 protein: CASSTRQGSYEQYF; CDR3 DNA: TGTGCCAGCAGCACCCGTCAGGGAAGCTACGAGCAGTACTTC
J gene: TRBJ2-7; V gene: TRBV28; D gene: TRBD2; clone size: once; CDR3 protein: CASSSPSSSGRVYEQYF; CDR3 DNA: TGTGCCAGCAGTTCCCCCTCGAGTAGCGGGAGGGTATACGAGCAGTACTTC
J gene: TRBJ1-5; V gene: TRBV14; D gene: NA; clone size: NA; CDR3 protein: CASSPNQPQHF; CDR3 DNA: TGTGCCAGCAGCCCAAATCAGCCCCAGCATTTT
J gene: TRBJ2-7; V gene: TRBV14; D gene: NA; clone size: NA; CDR3 protein: CASSPWRGPSYEQYF; CDR3 DNA: TGTGCCAGCAGCCCCTGGAGGGGCCCTTCCTACGAGCAGTACTTC
J gene: TRBJ2-3; V gene: TRBV27; D gene: NA; clone size: NA; CDR3 protein: CASKEFGETGDTQYF; CDR3 DNA: TGTGCCAGCAAAGAGTTTGGGGAGACCGGAGATACGCAGTATTTT
J gene: TRBJ2-4; V gene: TRBV11-3; D gene: TRBD2; clone size: NA; CDR3 protein: CASSTHDGGGPLAKNIQYF; CDR3 DNA: TGTGCCAGCAGCACCCACGACGGGGGAGGGCCACTAGCCAAAAACATTCAGTACTTC
J gene: TRBJ2-5; V gene: TRBV29-1; D gene: TRBD1; clone size: NA; CDR3 protein: CSVVRGQGDKTQYF; CDR3 DNA: TGCAGCGTTGTTAGGGGACAGGGGGATAAGACCCAGTACTTC
J gene: TRBJ1-1; V gene: TRBV18; D gene: NA; clone size: NA; CDR3 protein: CASSPGQNTEAFF; CDR3 DNA: TGTGCCAGCTCACCGGGACAGAACACTGAAGCTTTCTTT
J gene: TRBJ2-1; V gene: TRBV6-1; D gene: TRBD1; clone size: NA; CDR3 protein: CASSMDRGPYNEQFF; CDR3 DNA: TGTGCCAGCAGTATGGACAGGGGGCCCTACAATGAGCAGTTCTTC
J gene: TRBJ1-5; V gene: TRBV15; D gene: NA; clone size: NA; CDR3 protein: CATSRDEGFQQPQHF; CDR3 DNA: TGTGCCACCAGCAGAGACGAGGGCTTCCAGCAGCCCCAGCATTTT
J gene: TRBJ1-2; V gene: TRBV5-1; D gene: NA; clone size: NA; CDR3 protein: CASRTDSYGYTF; CDR3 DNA: TGCGCCAGCAGAACGGACAGCTATGGCTACACCTTC